The sample holds a few counts of the clone carrying this T cell receptor (beta chain). The target antigen is unknown. One entry per CDR3 protein, called by TCRdb with MiXCR from the reads. The table lists a few hundred thousand distinct CDR3 sequences, approximately 40% of them singletons, with around 48% in the top ten. CDR1 is ENHRY, CDR2 SYGVKD, per germline. V lost 6 bases to trimming and J lost 5 bases; unmatched junction nucleotides: 6. The CDR3 totals 13 residues. This specimen belongs to a study of T cell repertoires in cytomegalovirus infection. Study-level background: The public TCR beta signatures pointed to both CMV infection and matching HLA type.

Points from the study as a whole: Ex vivo, HLA-C-restricted CMV-specific TCR beta clonotypes prevailed over the rest of the response.

Sequenced material: cultured PBMCs, taken from culture after CMV antigen stimulation. This receptor was obtained from a human donor in good health (CMV status not recorded). Some clones in this sample may be carry-over from other donors' samples. The rearrangement joins TRBV10-3 to TRBJ2-7, with 8 bases matching TRBD1. The CDR3 loop reads CAIRETGDDEQYF. CDR3 in DNA: TGTGCCATCAGGGAGACAGGGGACGACGAGCAGTACTTC.